This T cell receptor beta chain comes out of a study of cytomegalovirus exposure and HLA in healthy donors. Here immunoSEQ multiplex PCR was the method, and the copy in TCRdb shows in-frame clones only, minus some. The repertoire holds over 150,000 clones, with 85% as singletons. Details on this clone: Antigen specificity is unknown.

V gave up 5 bases and J gave up 1 base; unmatched junction bases: 4. Germline V gene sequence: CDR1 SGHNT, CDR2 YYREEE (reference sequence). The CDR3 runs 14 residues. Overall study results and limits: It was reportedly the case that the classifier diagnosed cytomegalovirus status with high specificity and sensitivity. A subsequent analysis found that TCR clusters from the first cohort also tended to co-occur in the 90 to 150 validation repertoires, with about 95% of cluster scores above 0. The authors enumerated 150 to 200 TCR beta chains as linked to cytomegalovirus.

The gene calls are TRBV5-4 and TRBJ2-5; 8 bases line up with TRBD1. The sequencing input was PBMCs. The sequence was obtained from a man aged 18 to 29 in good health and CMV-seropositive. The DNA for the CDR3 is TGTGCCAGCAGGGTGGACAGGGCCCAAGAGACCCAGTACTTC. The encoded protein is CASRVDRAQETQYF.